One sample yielded the 5 T cell receptor beta chains listed below, sequenced in a study of cytomegalovirus exposure and HLA in healthy donors. PCR was performed using 60 Vbeta and 13 Jbeta primers. The method was immunoSEQ multiplex PCR; TCRdb's version includes in-frame clones alone and lacks a portion of them. Among approximately 120,000 clones listed, about three quarters were seen once. The sequenced material came from PBMCs. These receptors were obtained from a woman in her thirties or forties in good health and CMV-seronegative.

This chain joins TRBV19 and TRBJ1-2; D gene ambiguous. V lost 4 bases to trimming and J lost 7 bases, with 10 bases between them. Germline assignment: CDR1 LNHDA and CDR2 SQIVND (reference sequence). This CDR3 spans 12 amino acids. The CDR3, as DNA: TGTGCCAGTAGTAGTTGGCAGGCTGGCTACACCTTC. Its translation: CASSSWQAGYTF.

V usage is TRBV27 and J usage is TRBJ1-6; D is unresolved. The V gene's germline CDR1 is MNHEY and CDR2 SMNVEV (reference sequence). The CDR3 loop spans 16 amino acids. V lost 0 bases, J lost 6 bases, and 12 bases lay in between. The DNA of the CDR3 is TGTGCCAGCAGTTTATCGGGCGGGTTGACTAATTCACCCCTCCACTTT. Translating it yields CASSLSGGLTNSPLHF.

V gene TRBV27 combines with J gene TRBJ2-5; D possibly corresponds to TRBD1 (6 bases). The length of the CDR3 is 15 residues. The germline V gene encodes CDR1 MNHEY and CDR2 SMNVEV (reference sequence). V was trimmed by 6 bases and J by 4 bases, leaving 18 bases between them. CDR3: CASSGTPRAGETQYF. The CDR3 bases are TGTGCCAGCAGCGGGACACCCAGGGCGGGAGAGACCCAGTACTTC.

The count of this clone is one. The J gene is TRBJ1-1, the V gene TRBV2, with D possibly TRBD1 on 5 matching bases. V gave up 7 bases and J gave up 7 bases, with 16 bases separating them. From germline, CDR1 is SNHLY and CDR2 FYNNEI. The CDR3 loop spans 13 amino acids. The CDR3 sequence is CASTGRAGIEAFF. CDR3 DNA: TGTGCCAGCACCGGTCGGGCAGGGATTGAAGCTTTCTTT.

The chain carries TRBV5-1 and TRBJ2-1; the D gene is possibly TRBD1 (6 bases). V dropped 4 bases and J dropped 4 bases, with 15 bases sitting between them. This CDR3 is built from 15 residues. CDR1 is SGHRS and CDR2 is YFSETQ in the germline V gene. The CDR3 protein is CASSPRGTYYNEQFF. Here the CDR3 DNA reads TGCGCCAGCAGCCCGAGGGGGACATATTACAATGAGCAGTTCTTC. Full variable domain (rest looked up from reference TRBV5-1 and TRBJ2-1): KAGVTQTPRYLIKTRGQQVTLSCSPISGHRSVSWYQQTPGQGLQFLFEYFSETQRNKGNFPGRFSGRQFSNSRSEMNVSTLELGDSALYLCASSPRGTYYNEQFFGPGTRLTVL.